This T cell receptor beta chain originates from a study of T cells in Graves' hyperthyroidism and ophthalmopathy (dated 2019 in TCRdb). Describing the broader study: A discovery cohort of about a hundred patients, 43 with Graves' ophthalmopathy and about 58 with stable Graves' hyperthyroidism, was used to find distinguishing TCR V-J signatures. Whether ophthalmopathy could be predicted prospectively was tested in an independent validation cohort made up of 18 hyperthyroidism patients plus 17 patients who later progressed to ophthalmopathy. For training and testing, the 80 to 100 patients in the discovery cohort were randomly divided in a 7:3 ratio. In roughly six Graves' hyperthyroidism patients, the study also compared T-cell repertoires from thyroid tissue with T-cell repertoires from blood. Following sampling, methimazole starting at 30 mg daily was given to hyperthyroidism patients, and high-dose intravenous methylprednisolone was given to ophthalmopathy patients. According to the paper, TCR Vbeta CDR3 sequencing was carried out on about 140 peripheral blood samples, which came from more than 40 ophthalmopathy, approximately 72 hyperthyroidism and roughly 17 progressor patients. Study-wide conclusions, independent of this receptor: In validation, progression to ophthalmopathy was predicted by the model with 55% to 71% sensitivity and just over 72% specificity, a median of roughly 6.4 months before onset. Sample size was not statistically predetermined, and investigators were not blinded to group allocation. Ophthalmopathy was separated from stable hyperthyroidism by a 13 V-J signature model, with around 90% sensitivity and about 84% specificity obtained in cross-validation and 80%/75% obtained in testing. Blood samples also contained most of the expanded thyroid clonotypes (frequency above 0.001), which suggests that blood repertoires may reflect thyroid immune responses.

The TCR beta CDR3 regions were amplified from the RNA transcripts. The first round of RT-PCR for the TCR CDR3 was performed with the HTBI primer set and the Qiagen OneStep RT-PCR kit. Libraries were constructed in a second round of multiplex PCR, after which size selection and purification were carried out. The libraries were sequenced on an Illumina HiSeq2000 using paired-end 100 bp reads. Concerning the study's data processing: Raw data were processed with SOAPnuke, discarding reads with adapters, uncalled bases, mean Phred below 15, or no exact constant-primer or identifier match. COPE v1.2.5 was used to merge high-quality paired reads, and clonotypes were defined as unique nucleotide sequences. MiTCR v1.1 was used to align clonotypes to the IMGT TRBV, TRBD and TRBJ reference segments. The analysis included only V-J combinations with a frequency above 0.0001, which together covered roughly 99% of the repertoires. A TCS score was defined as the ratio of F50 (clonal expansion) to E x V (chaos), with BLOSUM62-based TCRdist applied between CDR3 peptides within each V-J. Welch's t-statistics and random forest reduced roughly 500 V-J features to around 14, which were used in a naive Bayes classifier (R e1071). The Morisita-Horn index was used to measure how similar the thyroid and blood repertoires were. Through fastp at Q25 and MiXCR, TCRdb rebuilt clones from the public reads, retaining in-frame beta chains. Entries are consolidated by CDR3 protein sequence, retaining the most common genes and DNA. These V and J calls derive from TCRdb rather than the authors' analysis. In this sample the table shows about 500,000 distinct CDR3 sequences, about 45% of which occur a single time. The ten largest clones take up approximately 44% of the sample.

Exclusion was applied to patients with uncontrolled infections, other autoimmune diseases, pregnancy or lactation. Diagnoses relied on clinical symptoms, serum thyroxine and TRAb, thyroid ultrasound and orbital computed tomography. Total RNA was extracted with Trizol reagent, and quality was checked on an Agilent 2100 Bioanalyzer. This clonotype was counted many times. Its antigen is currently not known. Per-nucleotide qualities are absent, and no much larger clonotype sits a single base away. CDR1 and CDR2 are drawn from the germline V gene: SGHTA, FQGNSA. The trim is 5 bases for V and 0 bases for J, with a gap of 8 bases between the germline ends. The CDR3 spans 14 residues, from the cysteine through the phenylalanine. Solely the CDR3 DNA is kept, with 42 bases framed from the first base.

The receptor was isolated from an adult woman with Graves' disease, either hyperthyroidism or ophthalmopathy (not recorded which). The sample comprised peripheral blood or thyroid tissue (not recorded which). This chain is built from TRBV7-2 and TRBJ1-5; the D gene is not confidently resolved. This receptor has the CDR3 CASSPTNSNQPQHF. The sequence in DNA is TGTGCCAGCAGCCCCACTAATAGCAATCAGCCCCAGCATTTT.